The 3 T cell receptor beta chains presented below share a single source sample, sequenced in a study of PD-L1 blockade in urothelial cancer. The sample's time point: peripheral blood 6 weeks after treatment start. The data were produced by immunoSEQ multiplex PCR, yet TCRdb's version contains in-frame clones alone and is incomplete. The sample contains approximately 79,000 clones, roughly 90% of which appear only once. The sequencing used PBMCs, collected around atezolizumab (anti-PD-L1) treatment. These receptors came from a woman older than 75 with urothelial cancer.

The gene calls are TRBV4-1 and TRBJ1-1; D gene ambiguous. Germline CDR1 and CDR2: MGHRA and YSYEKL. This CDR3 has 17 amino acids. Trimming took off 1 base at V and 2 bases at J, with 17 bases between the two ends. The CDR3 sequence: CASSQGVFTMGNTEAFF. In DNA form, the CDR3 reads TGCGCCAGCAGCCAAGGGGTATTCACCATGGGCAACACTGAAGCTTTCTTT.

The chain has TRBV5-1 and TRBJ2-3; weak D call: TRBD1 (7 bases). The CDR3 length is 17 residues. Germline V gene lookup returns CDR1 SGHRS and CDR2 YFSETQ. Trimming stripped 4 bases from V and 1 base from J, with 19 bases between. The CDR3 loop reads CASSVEGARSGTDTQYF. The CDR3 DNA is TGCGCCAGCAGCGTGGAGGGGGCGCGGAGTGGCACAGATACGCAGTATTTT.

The CDR3 DNA is TGTGCCAGCAAGGTCGGGACTAGGAGTGGCAATGAGCAGTTCTTC. Amino acids: CASKVGTRSGNEQFF. The rearrangement joins TRBV28 to TRBJ2-1, with 8 positions matching TRBD2. This CDR3 contains 15 residues. V dropped 7 bases and J dropped 6; count of bases not matched to a gene: 11. Germline V lookup: CDR1 MDHEN, CDR2 SYDVKM. Complete variable domain (other parts from reference TRBV28 and TRBJ2-1): DVKVTQSSRYLVKRTGEKVFLECVQDMDHENMFWYRQDPGLGLRLIYFSYDVKMKEKGDIPEGYSVSREKKERFSLILESASTNQTSMYLCASKVGTRSGNEQFFGPGTRLTVL.